Each of the 32 T cell receptor beta chains below was sequenced from the same sample in a study of blood T cell repertoires in COVID-19. The protocol was immunoSEQ multiplex PCR, while the TCRdb copy is restricted to in-frame clones and leaves out a portion. The table has roughly 70,000 clones, 90% seen once. What was sequenced was peripheral blood. The receptors here all came from a middle-aged man with acute or convalescent COVID-19.

The genes are TRBV5-1 and TRBJ1-1, with D uncertain. Deletions cut 5 bases from V and 1 base from J, with 18 bases between. This CDR3 contains 16 residues. CDR1 SGHRS and CDR2 YFSETQ come from the germline V gene. The CDR3 here is CASSFSGQIANTEAFF. For the CDR3, the DNA is TGCGCCAGCAGTTTCTCAGGTCAGATTGCGAACACTGAAGCTTTCTTT. Supplemented by reference TRBV5-1 and TRBJ1-1, the full variable domain reads KAGVTQTPRYLIKTRGQQVTLSCSPISGHRSVSWYQQTPGQGLQFLFEYFSETQRNKGNFPGRFSGRQFSNSRSEMNVSTLELGDSALYLCASSFSGQIANTEAFFGQGTRLTVV.

The V gene is TRBV4-2, the J gene TRBJ2-7; 7 bases match TRBD2. The CDR3 is 16 residues long. Losses at the gene ends were 0 bases for V and 3 bases for J; bases not matched to a gene: 8. Germline CDR1 reads LGHNA; CDR2 reads YNFKEQ. In nucleotides, the CDR3 is TGTGCCAGCAGCCAAGATTTCTCAGCGGGATACTACGAGCAGTACTTC. Its protein is CASSQDFSAGYYEQYF.

This clone was counted once. V is TRBV27 and J is TRBJ2-7; TRBD1 matches at 8 bases. Per the germline V gene, CDR1 is MNHEY and CDR2 is SMNVEV (reference sequence). Trimming at V came to 7 bases and at J to 2 bases, leaving 7 bases not matched to a gene. The CDR3 runs to 14 residues. The CDR3 loop reads CASNPGQDAYEQYV. Written as DNA, the CDR3 is TGTGCCAGCAACCCGGGACAGGATGCCTACGAGCAGTACGTC.

This clone appeared once. The chain joins TRBV27 to TRBJ1-1; 8 bases match TRBD1. V shed 6 bases and J 0 bases; nucleotides not matched to a gene: 9. Germline V gene data show CDR1 as MNHEY and CDR2 as SMNVEV (reference sequence). There are 16 residues in the CDR3. CDR3 coding DNA: TGTGCCAGCAGCGATGGGACAGGCAACATGAACACTGAAGCTTTCTTT. Its translation is CASSDGTGNMNTEAFF.

The chain recombines TRBV5-1 with TRBJ2-1; D might be TRBD1 (6 bases). Trimming cost V 4 bases and J 0 bases, with 14 bases left between them. Germline CDR1 is SGHRS and CDR2 is YFSETQ. The CDR3 spans 16 residues. The CDR3 sequence is CASSPTGLLSYNEQFF. The CDR3 DNA reads as TGCGCCAGCAGCCCGACAGGTCTTCTCTCCTACAATGAGCAGTTCTTC.

This chain joins TRBV6-1 and TRBJ2-7; 7 bases are a match to TRBD1. The junction had 6 bases not matched to a gene; V was cut back by 2 bases and J by 5 bases. The germline CDR1 and CDR2 sequences are MNHNS and SASEGT. The CDR3 has 14 residues. CDR3 amino acids: CASSEPLDRNEQYF. The CDR3 nucleotides are TGTGCCAGCAGTGAACCTTTGGACAGGAACGAGCAGTACTTC.

V is TRBV7-9 and J is TRBJ1-5; a possible D gene is TRBD1 (5 bases). CDR3 length equals 14 residues. CDR1 and CDR2 (germline): SEHNR, FQNEAQ (reference sequence). V lost 1 base and J lost 6, with 10 bases in between. CDR3 coding DNA: TGTGCCAGCAGCTTAGGGCAGGGTTTTCAGCCCCAGCATTTT. This gives the protein CASSLGQGFQPQHF.

The chain links TRBV28 to TRBJ1-3, with D unclear. Between the trimmed V and J ends, which lost 6 bases and 4 bases, there was a span of 7 bases. CDR3 length: 12 residues. CDR1 and CDR2 from the germline V gene are MDHEN and SYDVKM. CDR3 amino acids: CASRAQGNTIYF. DNA for the CDR3: TGTGCCAGCAGGGCCCAGGGAAACACCATATATTTT.

The rearrangement links TRBV20-1 to TRBJ1-1; D call uncertain. The CDR3 consists of 11 residues. Per germline, CDR1 DFQATT and CDR2 SNEGSKA (reference sequence). V lost 7 bases and J 3 bases, leaving 9 bases between the germline ends. The chain's CDR3 is CSGLGDTEAFF. CDR3 nucleotide sequence: TGCAGTGGCCTGGGAGACACTGAAGCTTTCTTT.

The table lists this clone with a count of one. The V and J genes are TRBV6-2 or TRBV6-3 and TRBJ2-5, with 9 bases aligning to TRBD1. There are 13 residues in the CDR3. The V gene end was trimmed by 2 bases and the J gene end by 10 bases; junction bases not matched to a gene: 5. The germline CDR1 and CDR2 sequences are MNHEY and SVGEGT. The CDR3: CASSYRGQGDQYF. In nucleotides, the CDR3 is TGTGCCAGCAGTTACAGGGGACAGGGCGACCAGTACTTC.

The chain couples TRBV27 to TRBJ2-1; D unclear. CDR1 is MNHEY, CDR2 SMNVEV, per germline (reference sequence). Trimming pared 0 bases from V and 0 bases from J, leaving 6 bases between. The CDR3 sequence is 15 residues long. The CDR3 reads CASSLSSSSYNEQFF. The CDR3 nucleotides read TGTGCCAGCAGTTTATCATCGAGCTCCTACAATGAGCAGTTCTTC.

In DNA form, the CDR3 reads TGTGCCAGCAGTCCCACTCCCTCCCCCCGTGGCTACACCTTC. It codes for CASSPTPSPRGYTF. The gene calls are TRBV28 and TRBJ1-2; D unclear. V was shortened by 5 bases and J by 7 bases, with 17 bases between the two germline ends. Germline assignment: CDR1 MDHEN and CDR2 SYDVKM. CDR3 length equals 14 residues.

This clone is a singleton in its sample. V and J are TRBV29-1 and TRBJ2-3; D is uncertain. Germline V gene lookup returns CDR1 SQVTM and CDR2 ANQGSEA. V dropped 6 bases and J dropped 6 bases, with 10 bases sitting between them. The CDR3 has 11 amino acids. This CDR3 reads CSVVGADTQYF. The CDR3 DNA sequence: TGCAGCGTAGTAGGAGCGGATACGCAGTATTTT.

This chain joins TRBV19 and TRBJ1-4, with D tentatively TRBD1 (5 bases). This CDR3 spans 13 amino acids. Germline CDR1 is LNHDA and CDR2 is SQIVND (reference sequence). V lost 11 bases to trimming and J lost 6 bases, with 16 bases between them. The chain's CDR3 is CAAAGPGYEKLFF. The CDR3 region has the DNA TGTGCCGCCGCGGGGCCAGGATATGAAAAACTGTTTTTT.

This chain connects TRBV5-1 to TRBJ2-1, with D perhaps matching TRBD1 (6 bases). The CDR3 is 13 residues long. CDR1 SGHRS and CDR2 YFSETQ come from the germline V gene. Trimming shortened V by 7 bases and J by 5 bases, and 13 bases separated the two germline ends. For the CDR3, the DNA is TGCGCCAGCTGGGAGACAGGTAACAATGAGCAGTTCTTC. Translation gives CASWETGNNEQFF.

The rearrangement joins TRBV9 to TRBJ2-2, with TRBD1 matching 7 bases. Germline trimming cut 1 base from V and 3 bases from J; bases unmatched to any gene: 3. CDR1 is SGDLS, CDR2 YYNGEE, per germline. The CDR3 sequence is 15 residues long. CDR3 bases: TGTGCCAGCAGCGTATGGCAGGGGGACACCGGGGAGCTGTTTTTT. As protein: CASSVWQGDTGELFF. Variable domain in full (rest from reference TRBV9 and TRBJ2-2): DSGVTQTPKHLITATGQRVTLRCSPRSGDLSVYWYQQSLDQGLQFLIQYYNGEERAKGNILERFSAQQFPDLHSELNLSSLELGDSALYFCASSVWQGDTGELFFGEGSRLTVL.

CDR3 amino acids: CASSHRGATYNEQFF. The CDR3 nucleotides are TGTGCCAGCAGCCACAGGGGTGCCACCTACAATGAGCAGTTCTTC. The genes are TRBV11-1 and TRBJ2-1; 7 positions match TRBD1. Looked up from germline, CDR1 is SGHAT and CDR2 is FQDESV (reference sequence). V gave up 5 bases and J gave up 2 bases; unmatched junction bases: 6. The CDR3 runs to 15 residues.

The V call is TRBV3-1 (or the pseudogene TRBV3-2), the J call TRBJ1-6, with a tentative D call TRBD1 (5 bases). The CDR3 runs to 16 residues. CDR1 LGHDT and CDR2 YNNKEL come from the germline V gene (reference sequence). Trimming stripped 8 bases from V and 5 bases from J, with 19 bases between. The CDR3 DNA is TGTGCCAGCCCCCAGCCCAGGGTAAGGGATAATTCACCCCTCCACTTT. The encoded protein is CASPQPRVRDNSPLHF.

The V call is TRBV5-4, the J call TRBJ2-2, with TRBD2 as a possible D gene (7 bases). Germline V gene lookup returns CDR1 SGHNT and CDR2 YYREEE (reference sequence). The CDR3 contains 16 residues. The V gene lost 4 bases and the J gene lost 4 bases, with 17 bases spanning the gap. CDR3 in amino acids: CASSPWGGAGTGELFF. The CDR3 region has the DNA TGTGCCAGCAGCCCATGGGGGGGGGCAGGCACCGGGGAGCTGTTTTTT. Looking up the rest from reference TRBV5-4 and TRBJ2-2 gives the full variable domain: ETGVTQSPTHLIKTRGQQVTLRCSSQSGHNTVSWYQQALGQGPQFIFQYYREEENGRGNFPPRFSGLQFPNYSSELNVNALELDDSALYLCASSPWGGAGTGELFFGEGSRLTVL.

The chain joins TRBV27 to TRBJ2-5; a possible D gene is TRBD1 (5 bases). The V end was cut by 0 bases, the J end by 5 bases, with 13 bases between. The CDR3 has 15 amino acids. Germline-derived CDR1 and CDR2 are MNHEY and SMNVEV (reference sequence). CDR3 coding DNA: TGTGCCAGCAGTTTATCAGGGGTAGGATGGGAGACCCAGTACTTC. As protein: CASSLSGVGWETQYF.

The CDR3: CASSQRQGEGSPLHF. CDR3 DNA sequence: TGTGCCAGCAGCCAGAGACAGGGGGAGGGTTCACCCCTCCACTTT. This chain connects TRBV3-1 (or the pseudogene TRBV3-2) to TRBJ1-6; TRBD1 aligns across 9 bases. This CDR3 spans 15 amino acids. The V and J ends lost 3 bases and 9 bases, in that order; junction bases with no gene match: 6. Germline values: CDR1 LGHDT, CDR2 YNNKEL (reference sequence).

The genes are TRBV28 and TRBJ1-5; TRBD1 aligns across 7 bases. Germline V lookup: CDR1 MDHEN, CDR2 SYDVKM. This CDR3 has 14 amino acids. Losses at the gene ends were 5 bases for V and 6 bases for J; bases not matched to a gene: 7. CDR3 protein: CASSLTGQFQPQHF. Written as DNA, the CDR3 is TGTGCCAGCAGTCTGACAGGGCAGTTTCAGCCCCAGCATTTT.

The rearrangement joins TRBV30 to TRBJ1-4, with D uncertain. The CDR3 is 14 residues long. The germline V gene has CDR1 GTSNPN and CDR2 SVGIG (reference sequence). V was clipped by 2 bases and J by 4 bases, with 11 bases between them. The CDR3 bases are TGTGCCTGGAGTACTCGAGGACTTAATGAAAAACTGTTTTTT. Translated: CAWSTRGLNEKLFF.

The chain employs TRBV7-8 and TRBJ2-1; 10 bases align to TRBD2. Losses at the gene ends were 6 bases for V and 6 bases for J; bases not matched to a gene: 8. Germline V gene sequence: CDR1 SGHVS, CDR2 FQNEAQ. The CDR3 is 15 residues long. CDR3 DNA: TGTGCCAGCAGACGAAGCGGGGGGGCTATCAATGAGCAGTTCTTC. Translated: CASRRSGGAINEQFF.

J is TRBJ2-7 and V is TRBV6-6, with 7 nucleotides matching TRBD2. This CDR3 is built from 13 residues. Germline V gene sequence: CDR1 MNHNY, CDR2 SVGAGI (reference sequence). V dropped 5 bases and J dropped 6; count of bases not matched to a gene: 7. The CDR3 DNA reads TGTGCCAGCAGTACGGGAGGTCGGGGCGAGCAGTACTTC. Translation: CASSTGGRGEQYF.

The chain carries TRBV2 and TRBJ1-1; TRBD1 matches at 11 bases. CDR3 length: 16 amino acids. The J segment lost 0 bases and the V segment lost 6 bases, leaving 6 bases of the junction unmatched. The germline gives CDR1 SNHLY, CDR2 FYNNEI. The CDR3 region is CASRAGTGGMNTEAFF. In DNA form, the CDR3 reads TGTGCCAGCAGAGCCGGGACAGGGGGGATGAACACTGAAGCTTTCTTT.

This rearrangement joins TRBV4-3 to TRBJ1-6; D is unresolved. This CDR3 comprises 16 residues. V shed 0 bases and J shed 8 bases, with 14 bases lying between them. Germline-derived CDR1 and CDR2 are LGHNA and YSLEER. The CDR3, as DNA: TGCGCCAGCAGCCAAGATAACTTGAGGAAGGATTCACCCCTCCACTTT. Translating gives CASSQDNLRKDSPLHF.

The CDR3 bases are TGTGCCAGCAGTTTGAGTGACACCGGGGAGCTGTTTTTT. It translates to CASSLSDTGELFF. This chain links TRBV27 with TRBJ2-2, with no clear D. This CDR3 contains 13 residues. V lost 3 bases and J 3 bases, leaving 5 bases between the germline ends. Germline CDR1 MNHEY, CDR2 SMNVEV (reference sequence).

The rearrangement joins TRBV28 to TRBJ1-2, with 9 bases lining up with TRBD1. The germline CDR1 and CDR2 sequences are MDHEN and SYDVKM. The V and J ends lost 5 bases and 4 bases, in that order; junction bases with no gene match: 8. The CDR3 totals 15 residues. CDR3 residues: CASSIPQGASYGYTF. For the CDR3, the DNA is TGTGCCAGCAGTATCCCACAGGGGGCGAGCTATGGCTACACCTTC.

The V gene is TRBV4-1, the J gene TRBJ2-3; TRBD1 aligns across 7 bases. V gave up 4 bases and J gave up 2 bases; unmatched junction bases: 6. This CDR3 contains 15 residues. Germline assignment: CDR1 MGHRA and CDR2 YSYEKL. CDR3 bases: TGCGCCAGCAGCCTCAGACAGGGATTCACAGATACGCAGTATTTT. This sequence encodes CASSLRQGFTDTQYF.

This chain uses TRBV5-6 with TRBJ2-7, with TRBD1 identical over 9 bases. Germline CDR1 and CDR2: SGHDT and YYEEEE. With V trimmed by 3 bases and J by 4 bases, 8 bases remained unmatched. CDR3 length: 15 residues. The CDR3 DNA reads as TGTGCCAGCAGCTGGGGGGGACAGGGATCGTACGAGCAGTACGTC. It yields the protein CASSWGGQGSYEQYV.

This chain uses TRBV28 with TRBJ2-1, with D hard to call. This CDR3 has 14 residues. Trimming took off 10 bases at V and 4 bases at J, with 17 bases between the two ends. From germline, CDR1 is MDHEN and CDR2 SYDVKM. The CDR3 bases are TGTGCCACCTATCCCTCGTGGGCTTACAATGAGCAGTTCTTC. This gives the protein CATYPSWAYNEQFF.